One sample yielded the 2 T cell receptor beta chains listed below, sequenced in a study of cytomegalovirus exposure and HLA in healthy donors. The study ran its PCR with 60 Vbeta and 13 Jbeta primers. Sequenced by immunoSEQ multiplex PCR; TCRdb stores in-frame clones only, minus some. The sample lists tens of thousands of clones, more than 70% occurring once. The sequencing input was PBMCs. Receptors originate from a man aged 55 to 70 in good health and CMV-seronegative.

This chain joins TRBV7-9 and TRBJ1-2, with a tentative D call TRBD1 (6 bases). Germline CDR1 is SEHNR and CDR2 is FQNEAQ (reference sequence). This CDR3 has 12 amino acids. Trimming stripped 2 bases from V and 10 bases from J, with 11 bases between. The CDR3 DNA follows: TGTGCCAGCAGCTTAACAGGGACGACCTACACCTTC. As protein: CASSLTGTTYTF.

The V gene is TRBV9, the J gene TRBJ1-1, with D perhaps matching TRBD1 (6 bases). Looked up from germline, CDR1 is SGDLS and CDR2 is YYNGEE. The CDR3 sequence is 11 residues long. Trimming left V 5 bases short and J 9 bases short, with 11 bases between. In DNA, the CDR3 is TGTGCCAGCAGAGGGGGGGCTCAAGCTTTCTTT. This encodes CASRGGAQAFF.